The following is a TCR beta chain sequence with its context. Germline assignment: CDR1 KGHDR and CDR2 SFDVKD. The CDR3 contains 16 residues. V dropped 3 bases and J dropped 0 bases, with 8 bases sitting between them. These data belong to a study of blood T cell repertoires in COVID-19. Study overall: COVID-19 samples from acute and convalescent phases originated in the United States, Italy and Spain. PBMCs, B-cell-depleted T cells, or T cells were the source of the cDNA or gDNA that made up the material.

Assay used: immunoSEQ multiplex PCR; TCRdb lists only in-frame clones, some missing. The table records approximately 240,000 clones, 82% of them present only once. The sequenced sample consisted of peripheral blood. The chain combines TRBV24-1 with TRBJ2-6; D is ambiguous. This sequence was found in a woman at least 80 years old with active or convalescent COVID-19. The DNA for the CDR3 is TGTGCCACCAGTGATAGCACGGGCTCTGGGGCCAACGTCCTGACTTTC. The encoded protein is CATSDSTGSGANVLTF.